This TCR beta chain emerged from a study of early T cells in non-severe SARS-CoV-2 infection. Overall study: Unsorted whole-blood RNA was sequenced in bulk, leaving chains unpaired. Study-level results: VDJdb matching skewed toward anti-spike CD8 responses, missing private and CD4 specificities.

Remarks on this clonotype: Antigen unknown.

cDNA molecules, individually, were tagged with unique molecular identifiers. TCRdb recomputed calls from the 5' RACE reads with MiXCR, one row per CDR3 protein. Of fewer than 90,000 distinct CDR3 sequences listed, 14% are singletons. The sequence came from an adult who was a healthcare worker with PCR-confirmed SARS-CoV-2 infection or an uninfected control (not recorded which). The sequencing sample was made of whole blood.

DNA for the CDR3: TGTGCCAGCAGCCGGGACCTGTACGAGCAGTACTTC. Residues: CASSRDLYEQYF. The chain has TRBV6-2 or TRBV6-3 and TRBJ2-7; possibly TRBD1 or TRBD2 for D (5 bases each). The length of the CDR3 is 12 residues. With 6 bases removed from V and 4 bases from J, the gap between germline ends came to 10 bases. Per germline, CDR1 MNHEY and CDR2 SVGEGT.